This T cell receptor beta chain was captured by sequencing in a study of control samples from healthy donors and cancer patients. V gave up 6 bases and J gave up 1 base; unmatched junction bases: 3. This CDR3 spans 13 amino acids. Germline V gene lookup returns CDR1 SQVTM and CDR2 ANQGSEA. Only in-frame clones appear in the TCRdb table, and some are missing; sequencing was by immunoSEQ multiplex PCR. Among some 120,000 clones, 88% were seen once, and the ten largest hold over 2%. The V and J genes are TRBV29-1 and TRBJ1-1; 9 positions match TRBD1. This sequence originates from a woman aged 70-85 years in good health. What was sequenced was blood. CDR3 region: CSVRDRENTEAFF. The CDR3 coding sequence is TGCAGCGTACGGGACAGGGAGAACACTGAAGCTTTCTTT.